These 14 T cell receptor beta chains share one sample of origin, sequenced in a study of T-cell reconstitution after alpha-beta-depleted transplantation in children. A TCRbeta library incorporating unique molecular identifiers was prepared. Via MiXCR, TCRdb re-called the PCR reads, giving one row per CDR3 protein. The table lists around 490,000 distinct CDR3 sequences, about an eighth of them singletons. This sample comprised PBMCs, mostly from graft donor cells, obtained 180 days after TCRalphabeta/CD19-depleted stem cell transplant. These receptors all stem from a female patient aged 2-15 years who had a stem cell transplant for aplastic anemia, so the T cells may come from the graft donor.

This clonotype was detected only a few times. The rearrangement links TRBV11-1 to TRBJ2-7; 9 nucleotides line up with TRBD1. This CDR3 has 15 amino acids. Trimming removed 5 bases from V and 4 bases from J; junction bases left unmatched: 9. CDR1 SGHAT and CDR2 FQDESV come from the germline V gene (reference sequence). CDR3 amino acids: CASSPGTGFGYEQYF. CDR3 nucleotide sequence: TGTGCCAGCAGCCCCGGGACAGGGTTCGGGTACGAGCAGTACTTC.

This clonotype was detected a few times. V gene TRBV18 combines with J gene TRBJ2-7; TRBD1 aligns across 7 bases. J lost 7 bases, V lost 2 bases, and 11 bases had no gene match. CDR1 and CDR2 (germline): KGHSH, LQKENI. The length of the CDR3 is 15 residues. The CDR3 DNA follows: TGTGCCAGCTCACCAGGACAGGTCCCCACGAGGGAGCAGTACTTC. This sequence encodes CASSPGQVPTREQYF.

This clonotype turned up a few times. The chain employs TRBV7-8 and TRBJ2-3; TRBD2 aligns across 8 bases. Germline CDR1 reads SGHVS; CDR2 reads FQNEAQ. J gave up 4 bases and V 5 bases, and 14 bases lay outside the gene matches. This CDR3 spans 17 amino acids. The CDR3 DNA is TGTGCCAGCAGCGTAGGCGTGGTAGCGGGAATCCCAGATACGCAGTATTTT. Protein sequence: CASSVGVVAGIPDTQYF.

In this sample, this clonotype turned up a few times. The chain links TRBV9 to TRBJ1-1; D is possibly TRBD1 (6 bases). The CDR3 is 14 residues long. Trimming removed 2 bases from V and 4 bases from J, with 12 bases in between. Germline CDR1 and CDR2: SGDLS and YYNGEE. The CDR3 loop is CASSVGGAGTEAFF. The CDR3 DNA follows: TGTGCCAGCAGCGTCGGGGGCGCTGGCACTGAAGCTTTCTTT.

On this clonotype: One end of the junction is discordant with germline, which a read error may explain. The chain employs TRBV5-1 and TRBJ1-2, with a possible D match to TRBD1 (5 bases). This CDR3 is 13 amino acids long. Germline CDR1 is SGHRS and CDR2 is YFSETQ. The CDR3 DNA is TGCGTCAGCAGCTTGGACATCGATAATGGCTACACCTTC. This codes for CVSSLDIDNGYTF.

This rearrangement joins TRBV7-2 to TRBJ2-1; 7 bases are a match to TRBD2. Germline values: CDR1 SGHTA, CDR2 FQGNSA. This CDR3 has 15 amino acids. J gave up 5 bases and V 7 bases, and 11 bases lay outside the gene matches. The CDR3 nucleotides read TGTGCCAGCACCAGAGGGCCTAGCGGTAACAATGAGCAGTTCTTC. This gives the protein CASTRGPSGNNEQFF.

V usage is TRBV30 and J usage is TRBJ1-1; D not certain. V was shortened by 0 bases and J by 3 bases, with 8 bases between the two germline ends. The CDR3 loop spans 13 amino acids. Per germline, CDR1 GTSNPN and CDR2 SVGIG (reference sequence). CDR3 protein: CAWSVGGYTEAFF. DNA for the CDR3: TGTGCCTGGAGTGTAGGTGGCTACACTGAAGCTTTCTTT.

This clonotype was detected many times. The V gene is TRBV5-1, the J gene TRBJ2-1; 10 nucleotides match TRBD1. Germline values: CDR1 SGHRS, CDR2 YFSETQ. Trimming at V came to 4 bases and at J to 6 bases, leaving 7 bases not matched to a gene. The CDR3 extends over 15 amino acids. The CDR3 protein is CASSPGQGSINEQFF. For the CDR3, the DNA is TGCGCCAGCAGCCCGGGACAGGGGAGTATCAATGAGCAGTTCTTC.

This rearrangement joins TRBV9 to TRBJ2-7, with a possible D match to TRBD1 (5 bases). Germline CDR1 SGDLS, CDR2 YYNGEE. The V end was cut by 0 bases, the J end by 3 bases, with 10 bases between. This CDR3 has 14 amino acids. CDR3 nucleotide sequence: TGTGCCAGCAGCGTAGCGGCCCAGGGCTACGAGCAGTACGTC. It is translated as CASSVAAQGYEQYV.

This clonotype was observed many times. The V call is TRBV4-3, the J call TRBJ2-7; D remains ambiguous. The CDR3 loop spans 13 amino acids. V was clipped by 1 base and J by 3 bases, with 7 bases between them. Germline loops: CDR1 LGHNA, CDR2 YSLEER. CDR3 sequence: CASSQVSVYEQYV. The CDR3 DNA is TGCGCCAGCAGCCAAGTATCTGTCTACGAGCAGTACGTC.

V usage is TRBV27 and J usage is TRBJ2-1; 9 bases map to TRBD2. Germline assignment: CDR1 MNHEY and CDR2 SMNVEV (reference sequence). The CDR3 loop spans 16 amino acids. The trim removed 5 bases at V and 4 bases at J, leaving 9 bases unmatched. The CDR3 nucleotides read TGTGCCAGCAGTACCAGGCGGGAGGGGAATTACAATGAGCAGTTCTTC. Translated: CASSTRREGNYNEQFF.

This clonotype was seen more than once but under ten times. This sequence joins TRBV6-2 or TRBV6-3 and TRBJ2-1, with TRBD2 identical over 12 bases. V lost 4 bases to trimming and J lost 8 bases; unmatched junction nucleotides: 9. Germline loops: CDR1 MNHEY, CDR2 SVGEGT. The CDR3 spans 16 residues. The CDR3 sequence: CASSSSLAGGNDEQFF. CDR3 nucleotides: TGTGCCAGCAGTTCCTCACTAGCGGGAGGAAACGATGAGCAGTTCTTC.

This clonotype has ten or more counts. The V and J genes are TRBV25-1 and TRBJ2-2; no clear D gene. This CDR3 has 14 amino acids. CDR1 MGHDK and CDR2 SYGVNS come from the germline V gene. V was pared by 10 bases and J by 0 bases, with 12 bases between. In DNA form, the CDR3 reads TGTGCCACCACCCCGTTCGCGAACACCGGGGAGCTGTTTTTT. This gives the protein CATTPFANTGELFF.

This clonotype has a count of ten or more. V is TRBV24-1 and J is TRBJ2-3; perhaps TRBD1 as D (5 bases). Germline V gene lookup returns CDR1 KGHDR and CDR2 SFDVKD. CDR3 size: 15 residues. The V end lost 4 bases, the J end lost 5 bases, and 15 bases lay between the germline ends. CDR3 sequence (DNA): TGTGCCACCAGTGACTTGGACCGTCAGGGAGATACGCAGTATTTT. Protein: CATSDLDRQGDTQYF.